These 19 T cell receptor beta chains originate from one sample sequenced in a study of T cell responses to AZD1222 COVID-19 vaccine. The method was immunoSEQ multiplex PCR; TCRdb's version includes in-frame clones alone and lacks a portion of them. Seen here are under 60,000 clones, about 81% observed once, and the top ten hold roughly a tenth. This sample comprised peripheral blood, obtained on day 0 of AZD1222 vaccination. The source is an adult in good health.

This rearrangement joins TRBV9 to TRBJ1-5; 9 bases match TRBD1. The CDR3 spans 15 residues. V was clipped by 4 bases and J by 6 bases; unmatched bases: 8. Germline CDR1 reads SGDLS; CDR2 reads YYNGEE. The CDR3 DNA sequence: TGTGCCAGCAGCCCGGGCACAGGGGGCGGTCAGCCCCAGCATTTT. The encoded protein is CASSPGTGGGQPQHF.

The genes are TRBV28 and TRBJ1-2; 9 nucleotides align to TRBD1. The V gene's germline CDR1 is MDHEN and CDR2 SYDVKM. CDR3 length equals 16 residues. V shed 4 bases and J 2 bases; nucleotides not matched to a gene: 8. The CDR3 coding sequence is TGTGCCAGCAGTTACACCGGGACAGGGTACAACTATGGCTACACCTTC. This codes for CASSYTGTGYNYGYTF.

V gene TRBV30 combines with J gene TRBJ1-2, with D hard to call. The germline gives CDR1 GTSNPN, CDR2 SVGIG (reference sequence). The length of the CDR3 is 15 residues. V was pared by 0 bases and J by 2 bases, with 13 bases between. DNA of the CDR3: TGTGCCTGGAGTGTCTGGCAGGCGGTGAACTATGGCTACACCTTC. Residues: CAWSVWQAVNYGYTF.

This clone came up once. The CDR3 nucleotides are TGCGCCAGCAGTCAATATCAATCCAACTATGGCTACACCTTC. Amino acids: CASSQYQSNYGYTF. The chain joins TRBV23-1 to TRBJ1-2; D is unclear. TRBV23-1 is sorted into the ORF group, with uncertain function. Trimming stripped 1 base from V and 2 bases from J, with 8 bases between. The CDR3 length is 14 residues.

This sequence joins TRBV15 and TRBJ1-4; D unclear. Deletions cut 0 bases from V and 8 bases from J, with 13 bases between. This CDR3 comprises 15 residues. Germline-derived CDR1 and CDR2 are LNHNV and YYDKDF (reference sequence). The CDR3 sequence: CATSRDGVIGEKLFF. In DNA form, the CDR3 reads TGTGCCACCAGCAGAGATGGTGTAATAGGGGAAAAACTGTTTTTT.

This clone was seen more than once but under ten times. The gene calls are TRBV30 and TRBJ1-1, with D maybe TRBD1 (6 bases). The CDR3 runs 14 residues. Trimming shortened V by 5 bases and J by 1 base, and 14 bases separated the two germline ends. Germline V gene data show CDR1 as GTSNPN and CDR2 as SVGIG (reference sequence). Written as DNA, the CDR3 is TGTGCCTGGGCCTCCGGGACATCGAACACTGAAGCTTTCTTT. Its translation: CAWASGTSNTEAFF.

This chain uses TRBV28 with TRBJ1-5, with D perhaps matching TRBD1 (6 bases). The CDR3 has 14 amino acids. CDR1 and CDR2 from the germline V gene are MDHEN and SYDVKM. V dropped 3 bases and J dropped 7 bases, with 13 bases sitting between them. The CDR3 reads CASSFAGAWQPQHF. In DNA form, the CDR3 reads TGTGCCAGCAGTTTTGCAGGGGCTTGGCAGCCCCAGCATTTT.

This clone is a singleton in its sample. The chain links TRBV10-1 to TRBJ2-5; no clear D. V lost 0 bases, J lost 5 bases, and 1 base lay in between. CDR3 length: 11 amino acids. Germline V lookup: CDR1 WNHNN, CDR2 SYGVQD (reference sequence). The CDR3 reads CASSESETQYF. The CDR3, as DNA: TGCGCCAGCAGTGAGTCCGAGACCCAGTACTTC.

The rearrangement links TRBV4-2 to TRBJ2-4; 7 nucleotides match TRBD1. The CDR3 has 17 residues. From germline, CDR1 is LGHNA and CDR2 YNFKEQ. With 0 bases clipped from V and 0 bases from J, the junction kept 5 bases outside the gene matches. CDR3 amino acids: CASSQDPQGVAKNIQYF. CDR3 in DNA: TGTGCCAGCAGCCAAGATCCCCAGGGGGTAGCCAAAAACATTCAGTACTTC.

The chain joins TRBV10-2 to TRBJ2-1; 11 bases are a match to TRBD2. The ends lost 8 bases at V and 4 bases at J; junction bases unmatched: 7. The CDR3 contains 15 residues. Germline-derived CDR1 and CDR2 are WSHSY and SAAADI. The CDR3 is CASRPGTSGYNEQFF. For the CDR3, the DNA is TGCGCCAGCCGCCCCGGGACTAGCGGTTACAATGAGCAGTTCTTC.

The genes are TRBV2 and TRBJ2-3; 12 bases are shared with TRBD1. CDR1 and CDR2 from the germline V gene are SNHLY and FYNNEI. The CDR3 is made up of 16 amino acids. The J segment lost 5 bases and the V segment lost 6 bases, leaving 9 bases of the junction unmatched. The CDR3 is CASRLGGTGGRDTQYF. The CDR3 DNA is TGTGCCAGCAGATTGGGTGGGACAGGGGGCAGAGATACGCAGTATTTT.

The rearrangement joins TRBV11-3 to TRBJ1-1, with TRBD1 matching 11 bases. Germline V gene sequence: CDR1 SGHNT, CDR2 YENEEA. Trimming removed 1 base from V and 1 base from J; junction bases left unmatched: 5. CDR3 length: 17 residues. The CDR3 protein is CASSLARDRGRNTEAFF. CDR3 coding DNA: TGTGCCAGCAGCTTAGCCCGGGACAGGGGGAGGAACACTGAAGCTTTCTTT.

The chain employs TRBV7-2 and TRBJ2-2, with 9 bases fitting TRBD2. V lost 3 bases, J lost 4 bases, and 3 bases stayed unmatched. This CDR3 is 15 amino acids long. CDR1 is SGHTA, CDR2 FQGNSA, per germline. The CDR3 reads CASSFGGGATGELFF. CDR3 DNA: TGTGCCAGCAGCTTCGGCGGGGGGGCCACCGGGGAGCTGTTTTTT. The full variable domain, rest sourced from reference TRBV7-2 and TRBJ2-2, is GAGVSQSPSNKVTEKGKDVELRCDPISGHTALYWYRQSLGQGLEFLIYFQGNSAPDKSGLPSDRFSAERTGGSVSTLTIQRTQQEDSAVYLCASSFGGGATGELFFGEGSRLTVL.

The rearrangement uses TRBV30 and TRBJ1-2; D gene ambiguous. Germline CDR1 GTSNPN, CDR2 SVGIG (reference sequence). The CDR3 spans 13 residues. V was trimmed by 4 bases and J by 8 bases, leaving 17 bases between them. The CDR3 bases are TGTGCCTGGAATAGGGAGGATGATAACGGCTACACCTTC. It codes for CAWNREDDNGYTF.

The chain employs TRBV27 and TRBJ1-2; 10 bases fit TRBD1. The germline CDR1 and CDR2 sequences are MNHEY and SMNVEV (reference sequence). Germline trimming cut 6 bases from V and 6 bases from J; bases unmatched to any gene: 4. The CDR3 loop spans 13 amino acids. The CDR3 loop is CASSKTGGDGYTF. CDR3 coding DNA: TGTGCCAGCAGCAAGACAGGGGGCGATGGCTACACCTTC.

For the CDR3, the DNA is TGCAGCGGGACAACCGCCGGGACAGGAATTGAAGCTTTCTTT. Protein: CSGTTAGTGIEAFF. V gene TRBV29-1 combines with J gene TRBJ1-1, with TRBD1 identical over 8 bases. The germline CDR1 and CDR2 sequences are SQVTM and ANQGSEA. This CDR3 is 14 amino acids long. V was clipped by 7 bases and J by 7 bases; unmatched bases: 14.

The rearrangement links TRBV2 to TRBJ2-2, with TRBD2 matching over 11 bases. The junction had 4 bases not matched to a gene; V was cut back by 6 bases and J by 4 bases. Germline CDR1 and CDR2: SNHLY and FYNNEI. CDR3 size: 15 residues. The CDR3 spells CASSELAGATGELFF. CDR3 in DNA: TGTGCCAGCAGCGAACTAGCGGGGGCCACCGGGGAGCTGTTTTTT.

The CDR3: CASSPQYYGYTF. CDR3 in DNA: TGTGCCAGCAGTCCACAATACTATGGCTACACCTTC. This rearrangement joins TRBV28 to TRBJ1-2; D remains ambiguous. The CDR3 is 12 residues long. CDR1 and CDR2 (germline): MDHEN, SYDVKM. V lost 5 bases and J lost 3, with 7 bases in between.

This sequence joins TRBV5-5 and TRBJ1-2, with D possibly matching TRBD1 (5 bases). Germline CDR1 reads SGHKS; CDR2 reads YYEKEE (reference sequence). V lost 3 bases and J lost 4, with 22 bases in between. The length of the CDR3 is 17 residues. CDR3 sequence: CASSSQGSGLRGYGYTF. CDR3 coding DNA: TGTGCCAGCAGCTCCCAGGGCTCGGGGCTTCGGGGCTATGGCTACACCTTC.